The clone carrying this T cell receptor beta chain has ten or more counts. What it binds is not known. The sample comes from a study of breast tumors, draining lymph nodes, adjacent tissues. Study results and caveats: Data only fit, rather than demonstrated, lymph node origin of most tumor T cells.

The lymph nodes were axillary draining lymph nodes from breast cancer patients. TCRdb analysed the multiplex PCR reads with MiXCR anew, one entry per CDR3 protein. The sample carries under 150,000 distinct CDR3 sequences, about 20% recorded once. Trimming shortened V by 6 bases and J by 0 bases, and 15 bases separated the two germline ends. CDR3 size: 16 residues. Germline loops: CDR1 LNHNV, CDR2 YYDKDF (reference sequence). V is TRBV15 and J is TRBJ2-1; perhaps TRBD2 as D (6 bases). Sequences were obtained from axillary lymph node tissue. The clonotype originates from a female donor with breast cancer. Some clones in this sample may be carry-over from other donors' samples. Here the CDR3 DNA reads TGTGCCACCAGGCCCGGCGGGATTAGCTCCTACAATGAGCAGTTCTTC. Its protein product is CATRPGGISSYNEQFF.